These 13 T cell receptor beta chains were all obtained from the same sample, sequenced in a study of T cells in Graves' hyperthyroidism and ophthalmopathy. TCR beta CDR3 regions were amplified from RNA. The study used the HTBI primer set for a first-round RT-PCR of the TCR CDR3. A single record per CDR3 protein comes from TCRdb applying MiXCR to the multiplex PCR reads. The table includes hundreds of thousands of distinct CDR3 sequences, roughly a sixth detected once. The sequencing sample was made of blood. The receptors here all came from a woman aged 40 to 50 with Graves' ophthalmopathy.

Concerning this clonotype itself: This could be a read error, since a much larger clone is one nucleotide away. As DNA, the CDR3 is TGTGCCAGCAGCCTAACCCCTGACAGGGATTACGAGCAGTACTTC. Translated: CASSLTPDRDYEQYF. This sequence joins TRBV7-6 and TRBJ2-7; 7 bases fit TRBD1. The germline V gene has CDR1 SGHVS and CDR2 FNYEAQ. V lost 5 bases to trimming and J lost 4 bases; unmatched junction nucleotides: 11. The CDR3 extends over 15 amino acids.

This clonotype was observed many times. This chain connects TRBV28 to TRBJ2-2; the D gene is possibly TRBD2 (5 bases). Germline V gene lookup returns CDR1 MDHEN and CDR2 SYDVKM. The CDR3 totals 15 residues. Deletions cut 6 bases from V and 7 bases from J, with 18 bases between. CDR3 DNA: TGTGCCAGCAGCCCAGTGACAATCGCGGGCGGGGAGCTGTTTTTT. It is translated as CASSPVTIAGGELFF. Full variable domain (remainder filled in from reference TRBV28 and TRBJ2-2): DVKVTQSSRYLVKRTGEKVFLECVQDMDHENMFWYRQDPGLGLRLIYFSYDVKMKEKGDIPEGYSVSREKKERFSLILESASTNQTSMYLCASSPVTIAGGELFFGEGSRLTVL.

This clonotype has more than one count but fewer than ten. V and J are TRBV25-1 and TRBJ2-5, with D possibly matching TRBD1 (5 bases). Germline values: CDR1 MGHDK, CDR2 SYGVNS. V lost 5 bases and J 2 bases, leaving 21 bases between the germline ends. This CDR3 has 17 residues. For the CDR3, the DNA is TGTGCCAGCAGTCAGCCGAGGAAGGACACCCTGCAAGAGACCCAGTACTTC. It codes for CASSQPRKDTLQETQYF. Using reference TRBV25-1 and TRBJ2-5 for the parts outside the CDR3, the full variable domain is EADIYQTPRYLVIGTGKKITLECSQTMGHDKMYWYQQDPGMELHLIHYSYGVNSTEKGDLSSESTVSRIRTEHFPLTLESARPSHTSQYLCASSQPRKDTLQETQYFGPGTRLLVL.

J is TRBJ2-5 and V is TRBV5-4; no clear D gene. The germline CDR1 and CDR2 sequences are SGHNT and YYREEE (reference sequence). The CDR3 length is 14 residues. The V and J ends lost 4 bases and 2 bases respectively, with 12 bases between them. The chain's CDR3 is CASSGPDQQETQYF. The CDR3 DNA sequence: TGTGCCAGCAGCGGGCCGGACCAGCAAGAGACCCAGTACTTC.

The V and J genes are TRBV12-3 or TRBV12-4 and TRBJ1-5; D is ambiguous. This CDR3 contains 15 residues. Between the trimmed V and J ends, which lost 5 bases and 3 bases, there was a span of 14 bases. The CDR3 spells CASSPLGTTNQPQHF. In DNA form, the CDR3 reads TGTGCCAGCAGTCCCCTCGGTACAACCAATCAGCCCCAGCATTTT.

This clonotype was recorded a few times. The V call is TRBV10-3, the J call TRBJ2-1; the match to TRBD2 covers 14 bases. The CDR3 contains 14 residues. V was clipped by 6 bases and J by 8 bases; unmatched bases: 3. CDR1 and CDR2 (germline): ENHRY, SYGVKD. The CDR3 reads CAIRPGLAGDEQFF. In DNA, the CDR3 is TGTGCCATCAGGCCGGGACTAGCGGGGGATGAGCAGTTCTTC.

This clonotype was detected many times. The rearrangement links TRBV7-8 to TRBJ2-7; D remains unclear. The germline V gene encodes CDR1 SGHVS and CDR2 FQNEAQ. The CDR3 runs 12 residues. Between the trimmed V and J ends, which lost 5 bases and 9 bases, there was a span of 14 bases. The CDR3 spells CASSPRPDAQYF. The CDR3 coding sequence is TGTGCCAGCAGCCCCCGACCGGACGCGCAGTACTTC.

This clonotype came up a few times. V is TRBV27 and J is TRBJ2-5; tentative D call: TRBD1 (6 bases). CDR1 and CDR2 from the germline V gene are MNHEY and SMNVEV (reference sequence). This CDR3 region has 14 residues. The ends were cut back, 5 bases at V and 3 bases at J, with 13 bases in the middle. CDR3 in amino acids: CASSTRRGKETQYF. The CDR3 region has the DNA TGTGCCAGCAGTACCCGCAGGGGAAAAGAGACCCAGTACTTC.

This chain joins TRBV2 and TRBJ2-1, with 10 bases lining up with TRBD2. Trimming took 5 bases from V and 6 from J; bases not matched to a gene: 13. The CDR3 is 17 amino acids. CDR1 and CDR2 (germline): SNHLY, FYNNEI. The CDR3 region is CASSTTRTSGSSNEQFF. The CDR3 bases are TGTGCCAGCAGTACCACAAGGACTAGCGGCTCATCCAATGAGCAGTTCTTC.

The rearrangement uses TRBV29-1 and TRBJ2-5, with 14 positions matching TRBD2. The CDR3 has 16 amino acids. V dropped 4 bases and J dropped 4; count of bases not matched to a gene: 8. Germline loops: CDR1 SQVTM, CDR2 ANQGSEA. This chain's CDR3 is CSVGPGTSGRGETQYF. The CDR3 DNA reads TGCAGCGTTGGCCCCGGGACTAGCGGGAGAGGAGAGACCCAGTACTTC.

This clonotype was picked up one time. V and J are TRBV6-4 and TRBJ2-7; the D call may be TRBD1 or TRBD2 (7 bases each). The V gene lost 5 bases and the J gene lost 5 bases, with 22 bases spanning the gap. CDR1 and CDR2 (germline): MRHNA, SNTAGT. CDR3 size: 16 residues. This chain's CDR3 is CASSQNGAGQIHEQYF. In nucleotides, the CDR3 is TGTGCCAGCAGTCAGAATGGAGCGGGACAGATCCACGAGCAGTACTTC.

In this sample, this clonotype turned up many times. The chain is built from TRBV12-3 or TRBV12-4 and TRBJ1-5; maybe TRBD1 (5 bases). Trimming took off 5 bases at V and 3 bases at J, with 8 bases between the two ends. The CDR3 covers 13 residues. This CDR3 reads CASSTTDNQPQHF. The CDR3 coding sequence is TGTGCCAGCAGTACGACAGACAATCAGCCCCAGCATTTT.

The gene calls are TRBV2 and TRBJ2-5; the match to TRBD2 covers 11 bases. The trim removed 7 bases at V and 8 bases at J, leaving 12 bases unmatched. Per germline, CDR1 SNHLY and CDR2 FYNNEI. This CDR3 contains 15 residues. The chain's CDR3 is CASTPLLAGGGTQYF. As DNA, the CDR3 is TGTGCCAGCACTCCCCTTCTAGCGGGGGGAGGAACCCAGTACTTC.